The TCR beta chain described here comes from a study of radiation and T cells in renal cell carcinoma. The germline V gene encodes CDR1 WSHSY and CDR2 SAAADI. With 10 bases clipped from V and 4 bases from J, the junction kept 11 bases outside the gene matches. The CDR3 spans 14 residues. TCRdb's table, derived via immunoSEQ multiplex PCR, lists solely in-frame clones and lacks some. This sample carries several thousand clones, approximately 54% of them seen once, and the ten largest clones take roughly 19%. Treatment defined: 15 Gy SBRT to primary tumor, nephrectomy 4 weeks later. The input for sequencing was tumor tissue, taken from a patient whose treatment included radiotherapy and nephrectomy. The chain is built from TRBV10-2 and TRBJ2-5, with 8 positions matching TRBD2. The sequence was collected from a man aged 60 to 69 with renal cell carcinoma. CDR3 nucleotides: TGCGCCACCACCCCTCCGGGAGGGGGAGAGACCCAGTACTTC. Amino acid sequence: CATTPPGGGETQYF.